Following are 14 T cell receptor beta chains from one sample sequenced in a study of T cell changes during pregnancy in multiple sclerosis. Measured with immunoSEQ multiplex PCR; TCRdb has only the in-frame clones, and not every one. The sample lists tens of thousands of clones, around 92% seen once, with approximately 2.8% in the top ten. The source material was CD8+ T cells from peripheral blood mononuclear cells, sampled in the third trimester of pregnancy. These TCRs come from a female donor in good health, enrolled as a control in a pregnancy study.

The V call is TRBV15, the J call TRBJ1-1; 7 nucleotides agree with TRBD1. The CDR3 is 14 residues long. Germline V CDR1 and CDR2: LNHNV, YYDKDF (reference sequence). After removal of 5 bases from V and 9 bases from J, the junction contained 12 bases not matched to a gene. The DNA of the CDR3 is TGTGCCACCAGCCCTGGACAGGAACCGACTCAAGCTTTCTTT. Protein product: CATSPGQEPTQAFF.

V gene TRBV7-9 combines with J gene TRBJ2-5, with 8 bases fitting TRBD1. Unmatched junction bases numbered 3, after V lost 4 bases and J lost 2 bases. The CDR3 covers 14 residues. Looked up from germline, CDR1 is SEHNR and CDR2 is FQNEAQ (reference sequence). The CDR3 nucleotides are TGTGCCAGCAGCTCGGGGACAGGACAAGAGACCCAGTACTTC. It is translated as CASSSGTGQETQYF. Full variable domain (rest looked up from reference TRBV7-9 and TRBJ2-5): DTGVSQNPRHKITKRGQNVTFRCDPISEHNRLYWYRQTLGQGPEFLTYFQNEAQLEKSRLLSDRFSAERPKGSFSTLEIQRTEQGDSAMYLCASSSGTGQETQYFGPGTRLLVL.

The chain uses TRBV7-9 and TRBJ2-7, with D possibly being TRBD2 (6 bases). The CDR3 runs 14 residues. Trimming took off 1 base at V and 0 bases at J, with 7 bases between the two ends. Germline V gene data show CDR1 as SEHNR and CDR2 as FQNEAQ (reference sequence). The CDR3 loop is CASSLEGLSYEQYF. The CDR3 nucleotides are TGTGCCAGCAGCTTAGAGGGACTCTCCTACGAGCAGTACTTC.

This chain links TRBV5-6 with TRBJ2-7; 8 bases map to TRBD2. Germline loops: CDR1 SGHDT, CDR2 YYEEEE. The CDR3 sequence is 17 residues long. The V gene end was trimmed by 0 bases and the J gene end by 0 bases; junction bases not matched to a gene: 8. This chain's CDR3 is CASSLDGGGPNSYEQYF. CDR3 DNA sequence: TGTGCCAGCAGCTTGGATGGCGGGGGGCCTAACTCCTACGAGCAGTACTTC.

V is TRBV11-2 and J is TRBJ2-7; 10 bases fit TRBD2. V shed 1 base, J shed 3 bases, and the junction held 15 bases outside the gene matches. Germline V lookup: CDR1 SGHAT, CDR2 FQNNGV. The CDR3 is 19 amino acids. In nucleotides, the CDR3 is TGTGCCAGCAGCTTAGCATGGAGTAGCGGGGGGCCAAGTTACTACGAGCAGTACTTC. Protein product: CASSLAWSSGGPSYYEQYF. Together with reference TRBV11-2 and TRBJ2-7, the CDR3 gives the full variable domain: EAGVAQSPRYKIIEKRQSVAFWCNPISGHATLYWYQQILGQGPKLLIQFQNNGVVDDSQLPKDRFSAERLKGVDSTLKIQPAKLEDSAVYLCASSLAWSSGGPSYYEQYFGPGTRLTVT.

The V and J genes are TRBV18 and TRBJ2-5; possibly TRBD2 for D (6 bases). The CDR3 has 15 residues. Germline V gene data show CDR1 as KGHSH and CDR2 as LQKENI. V gave up 2 bases and J gave up 5 bases, with 15 bases separating them. CDR3 bases: TGTGCCAGCTCACCAACGGGACTCCCCGGGGAGACCCAGTACTTC. This encodes CASSPTGLPGETQYF.

The rearrangement uses TRBV9 and TRBJ2-3, with 7 nucleotides matching TRBD1. The CDR3 length is 15 residues. Unmatched junction bases numbered 7, after V lost 4 bases and J lost 2 bases. Germline V lookup: CDR1 SGDLS, CDR2 YYNGEE. CDR3 coding DNA: TGTGCCAGCAGCCTCCAGGGGGATGCCACAGATACGCAGTATTTT. As protein: CASSLQGDATDTQYF. The variable domain in full, with the rest retrieved from reference TRBV9 and TRBJ2-3, is DSGVTQTPKHLITATGQRVTLRCSPRSGDLSVYWYQQSLDQGLQFLIQYYNGEERAKGNILERFSAQQFPDLHSELNLSSLELGDSALYFCASSLQGDATDTQYFGPGTRLTVL.

The V and J genes are TRBV18 and TRBJ2-7; TRBD2 matches 8 bases. The germline gives CDR1 KGHSH, CDR2 LQKENI. V dropped 3 bases and J dropped 4; count of bases not matched to a gene: 8. CDR3 size: 15 residues. The CDR3 nucleotides are TGTGCCAGCTCACCGCTCACTAGCGGCATATACGAGCAGTACTTC. Encoded protein: CASSPLTSGIYEQYF.

V is TRBV5-4 and J is TRBJ1-4; 7 positions match TRBD1. The CDR3 length is 15 residues. Unmatched junction bases numbered 7, after V lost 4 bases and J lost 4 bases. Germline V gene lookup returns CDR1 SGHNT and CDR2 YYREEE (reference sequence). CDR3 residues: CASSLTGQINEKLFF. The CDR3 region has the DNA TGTGCCAGCAGCCTGACGGGACAGATTAATGAAAAACTGTTTTTT.

The rearrangement uses TRBV7-2 and TRBJ1-2; D remains ambiguous. The germline CDR1 and CDR2 sequences are SGHTA and FQGNSA. This CDR3 is built from 13 residues. V was pared by 5 bases and J by 7 bases, with 14 bases between. CDR3: CASSLGGGSGYTF. In DNA, the CDR3 is TGTGCCAGCAGCCTCGGAGGAGGGAGTGGCTACACCTTC.

This chain links TRBV25-1 with TRBJ2-3, with unresolved D. Germline values: CDR1 MGHDK, CDR2 SYGVNS. This CDR3 contains 15 residues. V gave up 7 bases and J gave up 4 bases, with 18 bases separating them. This CDR3 reads CASTPQEHYADTQYF. CDR3 nucleotides: TGTGCCAGCACCCCGCAGGAACATTACGCAGATACGCAGTATTTT.

This clone was counted a single time. The rearrangement joins TRBV4-1 to TRBJ2-7; 11 bases fit TRBD1. CDR3 length equals 17 residues. The germline V gene encodes CDR1 MGHRA and CDR2 YSYEKL. The V and J ends lost 1 base and 1 base, in that order; junction bases with no gene match: 6. The CDR3 DNA follows: TGCGCCAGCAGCCAAGCTCCCGGGACAGGGGGTTCCTACGAGCAGTACTTC. Translation: CASSQAPGTGGSYEQYF.

CDR3 region: CASSGTGGLETQYF. For the CDR3, the DNA is TGTGCCAGCAGCGGGACAGGGGGCTTGGAGACCCAGTACTTC. J is TRBJ2-5 and V is TRBV9; 11 positions match TRBD1. The CDR3 is 14 residues long. The germline V gene has CDR1 SGDLS and CDR2 YYNGEE. V shed 3 bases, J shed 5 bases, and the junction held 3 bases outside the gene matches. Filled out from reference TRBV9 and TRBJ2-5, the complete variable domain reads DSGVTQTPKHLITATGQRVTLRCSPRSGDLSVYWYQQSLDQGLQFLIQYYNGEERAKGNILERFSAQQFPDLHSELNLSSLELGDSALYFCASSGTGGLETQYFGPGTRLLVL.

The rearrangement uses TRBV7-8 and TRBJ1-4; D gene ambiguous. Trimming left V 5 bases short and J 6 bases short, with 16 bases between. Germline V CDR1 and CDR2: SGHVS, FQNEAQ. The CDR3 covers 15 residues. The CDR3 DNA reads as TGTGCCAGCAGCCCACTTTCGAGGTCCTATGAAAAACTGTTTTTT. It is translated as CASSPLSRSYEKLFF.